The source of this T cell receptor beta chain is a study of PD-L1 blockade in urothelial cancer. Overall study findings and caveats: The study found that durable-benefit patients expanded tumor-associated blood clones more at 3 weeks.

This clone was seen a single time. What it binds is not known. The templates were synthetic TCR analogs, and they were spiked into each PCR. Clones were sequenced by immunoSEQ multiplex PCR, and TCRdb holds only the in-frame ones, with some missing. The repertoire holds just over 40,000 clones, about 85% seen once, with roughly 2.5% in the top ten. Indicated time point: peripheral blood 6 weeks after treatment start. Each patient's cancer was a locally advanced or metastatic urothelial carcinoma. The receptor was derived from a man aged 65 to 79 with urothelial cancer. Sequenced here: PBMCs, sampled around atezolizumab (anti-PD-L1) treatment.

CDR3 sequence reads: CASSPQGSTEAFF. The CDR3 DNA is TGTGCCAGCAGTCCCCAAGGGAGCACTGAAGCTTTCTTT. V usage is TRBV2 and J usage is TRBJ1-1; D not resolved. The CDR3 loop spans 13 amino acids. Trimming removed 5 bases from V and 4 bases from J, with 11 bases in between. Germline loops: CDR1 SNHLY, CDR2 FYNNEI.